The clone carrying this TCR beta chain was counted many times. The data were obtained in a study of response to subunit inactivated influenza vaccine. TCRdb passed the RT-PCR reads through MiXCR, listing each CDR3 protein once. The top ten hold approximately 3% of the sample, which has about 540,000 distinct CDR3 sequences, 20% to 25% seen once. These data were also filed under a second study, of T cells expressing NK-cell markers. That paper adds: Production of TCR beta cDNA relied on 5'RACE template switching with UMIs. Within several experiments, an anti-gamma-delta TCR antibody kept the sorting limited to alpha-beta TCR T cells. NKG2C+ dominant clonotype frequencies in roughly six donors were roughly 1.0-7.5% of CD8+ T cells.

The sample in question was CD4+ T cells sorted from PBMCs, obtained roughly 12 days after vaccination. The sequence was collected from a man between 50 and 59 years old who received an inactivated influenza vaccine.

The CDR3 region is CSASGGQINQPQHF. The CDR3 DNA reads TGCAGTGCTAGTGGTGGGCAGATCAATCAGCCCCAGCATTTT. The genes are TRBV20-1 and TRBJ1-5, with unresolved D. Germline assignment: CDR1 DFQATT and CDR2 SNEGSKA (reference sequence). Trimming left V 3 bases short and J 3 bases short, with 12 bases between. The CDR3 has 14 residues.